These 23 T cell receptor beta chains came from one sample sequenced in a study of blood T cells in healthy people across ages. Sample-barcoded 5' priming and a J-beta primer mix drove a second PCR of roughly 7 to 11 cycles. Via MiXCR, TCRdb re-called the 5' RACE reads, giving one row per CDR3 protein. The top ten clones hold roughly 22% of a sample with 700,000 or so distinct CDR3 sequences, about 20% of them seen once. The sequenced material came from blood. These receptors came from a man between 65 and 85 years old in good health.

The CDR3 here is CASSVGTPQGSYTF. The CDR3 DNA is TGTGCCAGCAGCGTGGGGACCCCACAGGGATCCTACACCTTC. J is TRBJ1-2 and V is TRBV9; D possibly corresponds to TRBD1 (6 bases). Trimming shortened V by 2 bases and J by 10 bases, and 18 bases separated the two germline ends. CDR1 is SGDLS, CDR2 YYNGEE, per germline. This CDR3 comprises 14 residues.

This clonotype appeared a few times. The chain combines TRBV7-8 with TRBJ2-2, with D possibly TRBD1 on 6 matching bases. Germline V gives CDR1 SGHVS, CDR2 FQNEAQ. The length of the CDR3 is 16 residues. Trimming took 4 bases from V and 4 from J, leaving 16 bases between them. The CDR3 spells CASSSKKDRTTGELFF. Here the CDR3 DNA reads TGTGCCAGCAGCTCCAAAAAAGACAGGACCACCGGGGAGCTGTTTTTT.

V and J are TRBV12-3 or TRBV12-4 and TRBJ1-2; D perhaps matches TRBD1 (6 bases). This CDR3 is built from 14 residues. Trimming shortened V by 6 bases and J by 0 bases, and 11 bases separated the two germline ends. The chain's CDR3 is CASRPTGANYGYTF. In nucleotides, the CDR3 is TGTGCCAGCAGACCGACAGGAGCTAACTATGGCTACACCTTC.

As regards this clonotype: A single base separates this from a much larger clone, so it may be a read error. This chain connects TRBV7-9 to TRBJ1-6; D remains unclear. CDR3 length: 14 residues. Per germline, CDR1 SEHNR and CDR2 FQNEAQ (reference sequence). DNA for the CDR3: TGTGCCAACAGCTTAGTTGTGGGGAATTCACCCCTCCACTTT. It specifies CANSLVVGNSPLHF.

This clonotype was recorded a few times. The chain joins TRBV9 to TRBJ2-5; D tentatively fits TRBD1 or TRBD2 (5 bases each). Germline-derived CDR1 and CDR2 are SGDLS and YYNGEE. This CDR3 has 15 residues. V was trimmed by 4 bases and J by 5 bases, leaving 18 bases between them. This chain's CDR3 is CASSSEGHLGETQYF. CDR3 DNA sequence: TGTGCCAGCAGCTCTGAGGGGCATTTAGGGGAGACCCAGTACTTC.

The table lists this clonotype with a few counts. The chain uses TRBV20-1 and TRBJ1-1; D is unresolved. Trimming pared 6 bases from V and 4 bases from J, leaving 18 bases between. This CDR3 has 14 amino acids. Germline V gene sequence: CDR1 DFQATT, CDR2 SNEGSKA (reference sequence). CDR3 sequence: CSALGPLRGTEAFF. Written as DNA, the CDR3 is TGCAGTGCCTTGGGCCCCCTCCGGGGCACTGAAGCTTTCTTT.

V is TRBV5-1 and J is TRBJ2-3, with 8 bases aligning to TRBD1. After removal of 2 bases from V and 4 bases from J, the junction contained 9 bases not matched to a gene. The CDR3 runs to 16 residues. Germline CDR1 is SGHRS and CDR2 is YFSETQ. The CDR3 nucleotides read TGCGCCAGCAGCTTCACGTCCGGGACAGGTTCAGATACGCAGTATTTT. Translation: CASSFTSGTGSDTQYF.

This clonotype was counted between two and nine times. The V gene is TRBV29-1, the J gene TRBJ2-7; 11 bases are a match to TRBD2. The CDR3 runs to 13 residues. After removal of 5 bases from V and 6 bases from J, the junction contained 6 bases not matched to a gene. Looked up from germline, CDR1 is SQVTM and CDR2 is ANQGSEA. The chain's CDR3 is CSVLTSGKGEQYV. The CDR3 nucleotides are TGCAGCGTTCTGACTAGCGGGAAAGGCGAGCAGTACGTC.

The V gene is TRBV12-3 or TRBV12-4, the J gene TRBJ1-6; 7 bases line up with TRBD1. This CDR3 is built from 15 residues. Trimming removed 6 bases from V and 6 bases from J; junction bases left unmatched: 8. The CDR3, as DNA: TGTGCCAGCAGGTGGTCCACAGGGGTTAATTCACCCCTCCACTTT. Residues: CASRWSTGVNSPLHF.

J is TRBJ2-7 and V is TRBV29-1; 9 bases match TRBD2. CDR1 and CDR2 from the germline V gene are SQVTM and ANQGSEA. The CDR3 extends over 13 amino acids. Trimming removed 4 bases from V and 5 bases from J; junction bases left unmatched: 6. The CDR3 region is CSVAGGGEHEQYF. The DNA for the CDR3 is TGCAGCGTTGCTGGCGGGGGGGAGCACGAGCAGTACTTC.

The table lists this clonotype with a count of one. The J gene is TRBJ1-1, the V gene TRBV28; 8 bases align to TRBD1. Germline CDR1 MDHEN, CDR2 SYDVKM. J lost 3 bases, V lost 4 bases, and 7 bases had no gene match. The CDR3 runs 15 residues. The DNA of the CDR3 is TGTGCCAGCAGTTCCCAGGGGGCGAGGGACACTGAAGCTTTCTTT. Encoded protein: CASSSQGARDTEAFF.

This clonotype occurred a few times. The rearrangement uses TRBV12-3 or TRBV12-4 and TRBJ1-2; perhaps TRBD1 as D (5 bases). Trimming cost V 1 base and J 7 bases, with 10 bases left between them. The CDR3 is 13 amino acids. The CDR3 DNA sequence: TGTGCCAGCAGTTTAGGGGGGGTAGGTGGCTACACCTTC. Amino acid sequence: CASSLGGVGGYTF.

The gene calls are TRBV28 and TRBJ1-2; D gene unclear. Germline CDR1 is MDHEN and CDR2 is SYDVKM. This CDR3 contains 15 residues. V was trimmed by 11 bases and J by 8 bases, leaving 27 bases between them. CDR3 sequence reads: CAVPVWEGSLRGYTF. The CDR3 DNA reads as TGTGCCGTACCCGTTTGGGAAGGGAGCTTAAGGGGCTACACCTTC.

This clonotype appeared a few times. The chain recombines TRBV12-3 or TRBV12-4 with TRBJ1-2; 9 nucleotides align to TRBD1. The junction had 7 bases not matched to a gene; V was cut back by 6 bases and J by 5 bases. The CDR3 is 14 amino acids. CDR3 amino acids: CASSPDRGYYGYTF. In DNA, the CDR3 is TGTGCCAGCAGCCCGGACAGGGGCTATTATGGCTACACCTTC.

V is TRBV28 and J is TRBJ2-3; D call uncertain. Germline-derived CDR1 and CDR2 are MDHEN and SYDVKM. The CDR3 length is 13 residues. Trimming took off 9 bases at V and 0 bases at J, with 10 bases between the two ends. CDR3 sequence (DNA): TGTGCCAGTGGGGAAGGGAGCACAGATACGCAGTATTTT. Protein sequence: CASGEGSTDTQYF.

This chain uses TRBV5-1 with TRBJ2-1, with 14 bases aligning to TRBD2. Trimming took 1 base from V and 9 from J; bases not matched to a gene: 3. Germline lookup yields CDR1 SGHRS and CDR2 YFSETQ. CDR3 size: 15 residues. The CDR3 bases are TGCGCCAGCAGCTTGATGGGGACTAGCGGGAGTGAGCAGTTCTTC. Amino acids: CASSLMGTSGSEQFF.

This clonotype was seen many times. The chain combines TRBV6-5 with TRBJ1-2; 7 bases are shared with TRBD1. The CDR3 loop spans 14 amino acids. Trimming took 4 bases from V and 4 from J; bases not matched to a gene: 6. Germline V lookup: CDR1 MNHEY, CDR2 SVGAGI. In DNA, the CDR3 is TGTGCCAGCAGTTTGGGAGGGGACAGCTATGGCTACACCTTC. Protein: CASSLGGDSYGYTF.

The chain employs TRBV20-1 and TRBJ2-5; D ambiguous. The germline CDR1 and CDR2 sequences are DFQATT and SNEGSKA (reference sequence). Trimming took 7 bases from V and 3 from J, leaving 15 bases between them. The CDR3 covers 13 residues. The DNA of the CDR3 is TGCAGTGTTTTTCTCACTAACAAAGAGACCCAGTACTTC. It specifies CSVFLTNKETQYF.

This clonotype came up a few times. V and J are TRBV7-9 and TRBJ2-3, with D possibly being TRBD1 (6 bases). CDR3 size: 16 residues. CDR1 and CDR2 (germline): SEHNR, FQNEAQ (reference sequence). The germline V and J ends were trimmed by 1 base and 0 bases, with 11 bases remaining between them. This CDR3 is CASSLGDIISTDTQYF. As DNA, the CDR3 is TGTGCCAGCAGCTTAGGGGACATAATTAGCACAGATACGCAGTATTTT.

This clonotype was seen ten or more times. The chain combines TRBV7-2 with TRBJ2-4, with TRBD1 matching 8 bases. Germline CDR1 and CDR2: SGHTA and FQGNSA. The V gene end was trimmed by 2 bases and the J gene end by 9 bases; junction bases not matched to a gene: 6. The CDR3 totals 14 residues. CDR3 loop: CASSLTTGGVIQYF. As DNA, the CDR3 is TGTGCCAGCAGCTTAACCACAGGGGGTGTCATTCAGTACTTC.

This clonotype has a count of ten or more. V and J are TRBV7-3 and TRBJ2-5, with D hard to call. CDR1 SGHTA and CDR2 FQGTGA come from the germline V gene. The CDR3 extends over 13 amino acids. V was trimmed by 6 bases and J by 2 bases, leaving 10 bases between them. CDR3 DNA: TGTGCCAGCAGTTCCACCCTGCAAGAGACCCAGTACTTC. It yields the protein CASSSTLQETQYF.

The CDR3 nucleotides are TGCAGTGCTATCTGGAAGGGAGCACGAGAGACCCAGTACTTC. Its protein is CSAIWKGARETQYF. V usage is TRBV20-1 and J usage is TRBJ2-5, with a weak D call TRBD2 (5 bases). CDR1 and CDR2 (germline): DFQATT, SNEGSKA (reference sequence). Trimming shortened V by 4 bases and J by 4 bases, and 16 bases separated the two germline ends. The CDR3 covers 14 residues.

The chain carries TRBV29-1 and TRBJ1-1; TRBD1 is a possible D gene (5 bases). The CDR3 covers 13 residues. Per the germline V gene, CDR1 is SQVTM and CDR2 is ANQGSEA. V gave up 6 bases and J gave up 0 bases, with 11 bases separating them. CDR3 DNA sequence: TGCAGCGTCCCAGGGTTAATGAACACTGAAGCTTTCTTT. Translating it yields CSVPGLMNTEAFF.